This T cell receptor (beta chain) was observed in a study of cytomegalovirus exposure and HLA in healthy donors. Notes on the study in general: Later on, analysis showed that most CMV-associated TCR beta chains appeared to be HLA-restricted.

In the case of this clone: Its antigen is not identified.

The PCR ran on 60 Vbeta and 13 Jbeta primers. Produced via immunoSEQ multiplex PCR; TCRdb's table is partial and in-frame only. The sample consists of about 140,000 clones, around 80% of them appearing once. The TCR was taken from a female donor in good health and CMV-seronegative. The sample comprised PBMCs.

The CDR3 DNA sequence: TGTGCCTGGTCAGGTTCCTCAGGCAATCAGCCCCAGCATTTT. It specifies CAWSGSSGNQPQHF. The rearrangement links TRBV30 to TRBJ1-5; D unresolved. The germline gives CDR1 GTSNPN, CDR2 SVGIG (reference sequence). V was pared by 5 bases and J by 2 bases, with 13 bases between. This CDR3 spans 14 amino acids. Looking up the rest from reference TRBV30 and TRBJ1-5 gives the full variable domain: SQTIHQWPATLVQPVGSPLSLECTVEGTSNPNLYWYRQAAGRGLQLLFYSVGIGQISSEVPQNLSASRPQDRQFILSSKKLLLSDSGFYLCAWSGSSGNQPQHFGDGTRLSIL.